The 4 T cell receptor beta chains reported below all come from one sample, sequenced in a study of OX40 agonist ivuxolimab in advanced cancers. Sequencing was performed with immunoSEQ multiplex PCR; in TCRdb, only in-frame clones are kept and a portion is missing. The repertoire holds more than 85,000 clones, with about 91% as singletons. The sample consisted of CD4+ or CD8+ T cells sorted from blood, taken in a trial of the OX40 agonist ivuxolimab. These receptors were obtained from an adult with an advanced solid tumor such as melanoma, head and neck, liver or kidney cancer.

The chain couples TRBV6-5 to TRBJ2-7; D unclear. CDR3 size: 14 residues. Looked up from germline, CDR1 is MNHEY and CDR2 is SVGAGI. The V end lost 4 bases, the J end lost 0 bases, and 10 bases lay between the germline ends. The CDR3 loop reads CASSSWGSSYEQYF. The CDR3 nucleotides read TGTGCCAGCAGTTCTTGGGGAAGCTCCTACGAGCAGTACTTC.

V and J are TRBV9 and TRBJ1-2; D not resolved. Looked up from germline, CDR1 is SGDLS and CDR2 is YYNGEE. Between the trimmed V and J ends, which lost 4 bases and 1 base, there was a span of 8 bases. The CDR3 runs 13 residues. The CDR3 sequence: CASSPAGNYGYTF. DNA for the CDR3: TGTGCCAGCAGCCCAGCCGGTAACTATGGCTACACCTTC.

This clone turned up a few times. The chain uses TRBV30 and TRBJ1-5; weak D call: TRBD1 (5 bases). Trimming took 2 bases from V and 6 from J, leaving 11 bases between them. Germline V lookup: CDR1 GTSNPN, CDR2 SVGIG (reference sequence). This CDR3 has 13 amino acids. CDR3 residues: CAWSRGGGQPQHF. CDR3 coding DNA: TGTGCCTGGAGTCGGGGCGGGGGTCAGCCCCAGCATTTT.

The chain recombines TRBV5-1 with TRBJ2-7; D possibly corresponds to TRBD1 (6 bases). Deletions cut 5 bases from V and 3 bases from J, with 12 bases between. The CDR3 has 13 amino acids. Germline V lookup: CDR1 SGHRS, CDR2 YFSETQ. CDR3 protein: CASSTQGYYEQYF. DNA for the CDR3: TGCGCCAGCAGTACACAGGGATACTACGAGCAGTACTTC.